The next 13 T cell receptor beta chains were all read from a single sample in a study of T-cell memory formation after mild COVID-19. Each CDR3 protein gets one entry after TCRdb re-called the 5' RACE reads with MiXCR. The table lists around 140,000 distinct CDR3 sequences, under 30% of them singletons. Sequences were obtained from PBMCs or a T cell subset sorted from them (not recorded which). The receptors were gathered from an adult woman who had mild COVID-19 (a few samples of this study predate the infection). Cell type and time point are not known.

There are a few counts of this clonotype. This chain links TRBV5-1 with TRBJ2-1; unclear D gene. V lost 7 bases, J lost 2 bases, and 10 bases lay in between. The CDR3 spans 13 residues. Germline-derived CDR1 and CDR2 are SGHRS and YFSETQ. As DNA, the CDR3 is TGCGCCAGCCGCCTTGCGACCTACAATGAGCAGTTCTTC. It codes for CASRLATYNEQFF.

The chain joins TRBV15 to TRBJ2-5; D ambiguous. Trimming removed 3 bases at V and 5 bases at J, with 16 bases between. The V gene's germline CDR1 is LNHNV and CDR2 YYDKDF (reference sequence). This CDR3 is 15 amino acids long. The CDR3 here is CATSSLSSARETQYF. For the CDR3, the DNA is TGTGCCACCAGCAGCCTTTCCAGTGCCCGGGAGACCCAGTACTTC.

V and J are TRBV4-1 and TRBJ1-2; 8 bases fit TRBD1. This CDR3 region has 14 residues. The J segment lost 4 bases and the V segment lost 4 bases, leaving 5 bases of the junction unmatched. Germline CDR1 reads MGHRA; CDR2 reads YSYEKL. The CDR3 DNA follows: TGCGCCAGCAGCCGAGAACAGGGGGGCTATGGCTACACCTTC. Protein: CASSREQGGYGYTF.

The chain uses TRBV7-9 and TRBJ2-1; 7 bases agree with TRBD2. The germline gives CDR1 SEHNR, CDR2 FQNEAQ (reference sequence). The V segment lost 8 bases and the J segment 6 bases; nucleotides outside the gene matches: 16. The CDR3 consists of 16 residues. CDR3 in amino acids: CASGMVGAGVVNEQFF. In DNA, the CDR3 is TGTGCCAGCGGGATGGTTGGGGCGGGAGTCGTCAATGAGCAGTTCTTC.

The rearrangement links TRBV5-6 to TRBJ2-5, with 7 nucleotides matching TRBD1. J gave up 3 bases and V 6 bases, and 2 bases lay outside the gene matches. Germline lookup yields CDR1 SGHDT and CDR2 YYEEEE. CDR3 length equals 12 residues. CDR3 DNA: TGTGCCAGCATCGGGACAGAAGAGACCCAGTACTTC. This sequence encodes CASIGTEETQYF.

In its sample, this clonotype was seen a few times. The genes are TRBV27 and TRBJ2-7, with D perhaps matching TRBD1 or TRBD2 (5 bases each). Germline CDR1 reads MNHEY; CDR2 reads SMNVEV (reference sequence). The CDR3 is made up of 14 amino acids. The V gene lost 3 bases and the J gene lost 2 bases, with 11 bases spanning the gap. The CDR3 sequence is CASSLRGMAYEQYF. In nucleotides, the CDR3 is TGTGCCAGCAGTTTGAGGGGCATGGCCTACGAGCAGTACTTC.

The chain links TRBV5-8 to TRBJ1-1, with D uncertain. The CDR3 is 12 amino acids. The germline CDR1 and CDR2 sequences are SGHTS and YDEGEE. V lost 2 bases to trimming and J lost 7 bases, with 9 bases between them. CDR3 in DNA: TGTGCCAGCAGCTTCGGACTAAGTGAAGCTTTCTTT. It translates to CASSFGLSEAFF.

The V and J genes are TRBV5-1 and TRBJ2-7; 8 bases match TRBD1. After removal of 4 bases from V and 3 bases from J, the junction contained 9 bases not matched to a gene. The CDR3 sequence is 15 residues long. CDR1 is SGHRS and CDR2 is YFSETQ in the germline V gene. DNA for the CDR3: TGCGCCAGCAGCACCGGGACAGGAGCATACTACGAGCAGTACTTC. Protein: CASSTGTGAYYEQYF.

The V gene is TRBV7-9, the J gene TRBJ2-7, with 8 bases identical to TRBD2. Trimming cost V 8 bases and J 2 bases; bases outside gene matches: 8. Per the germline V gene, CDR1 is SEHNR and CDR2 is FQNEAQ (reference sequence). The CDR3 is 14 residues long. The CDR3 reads CASRSGGGPYEQYF. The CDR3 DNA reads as TGTGCCAGCCGCTCGGGGGGGGGACCCTACGAGCAGTACTTC.

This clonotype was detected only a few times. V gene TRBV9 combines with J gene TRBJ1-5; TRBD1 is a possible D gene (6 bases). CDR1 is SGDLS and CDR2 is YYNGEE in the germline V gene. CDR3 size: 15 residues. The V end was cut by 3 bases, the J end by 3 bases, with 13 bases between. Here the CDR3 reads CASSGSGQNNQPQHF. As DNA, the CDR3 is TGTGCCAGCAGCGGATCTGGACAGAACAATCAGCCCCAGCATTTT.

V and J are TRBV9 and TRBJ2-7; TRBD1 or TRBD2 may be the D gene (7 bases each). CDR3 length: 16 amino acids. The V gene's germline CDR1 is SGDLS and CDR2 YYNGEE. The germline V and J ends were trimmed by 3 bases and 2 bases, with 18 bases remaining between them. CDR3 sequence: CASSERGLAETYEQYF. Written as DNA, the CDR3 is TGTGCCAGCAGCGAAAGGGGGCTAGCGGAGACCTACGAGCAGTACTTC. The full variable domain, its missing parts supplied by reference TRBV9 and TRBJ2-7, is DSGVTQTPKHLITATGQRVTLRCSPRSGDLSVYWYQQSLDQGLQFLIQYYNGEERAKGNILERFSAQQFPDLHSELNLSSLELGDSALYFCASSERGLAETYEQYFGPGTRLTVT.

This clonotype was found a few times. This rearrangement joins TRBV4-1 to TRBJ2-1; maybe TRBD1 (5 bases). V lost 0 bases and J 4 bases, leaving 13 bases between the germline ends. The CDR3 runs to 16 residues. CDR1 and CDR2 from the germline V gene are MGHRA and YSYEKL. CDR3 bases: TGCGCCAGCAGCCAAGAGGGGCCCAGCGAATACAATGAGCAGTTCTTC. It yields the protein CASSQEGPSEYNEQFF.

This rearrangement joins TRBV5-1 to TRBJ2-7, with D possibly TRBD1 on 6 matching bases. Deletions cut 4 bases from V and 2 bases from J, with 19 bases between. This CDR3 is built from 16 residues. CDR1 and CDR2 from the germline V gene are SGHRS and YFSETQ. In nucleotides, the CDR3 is TGCGCCAGCAGCCCCCGGCCGGGACACCTTCCCTACGAGCAGTACTTC. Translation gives CASSPRPGHLPYEQYF.